The 15 T cell receptor beta chains below all came from one sample that was sequenced in a study of T cells in Graves' hyperthyroidism and ophthalmopathy. Amplification targeted TCR beta CDR3 regions from RNA transcripts. HTBI primers were the set used in a first-round RT-PCR of the TCR CDR3. TCRdb itself ran the multiplex PCR reads through MiXCR, one entry per CDR3 protein. The sample lists 250,000 or so distinct CDR3 sequences, 13% to 15% occurring once. The specimen was blood. Receptors were obtained from a woman in her thirties or forties with Graves' hyperthyroidism that later progressed to Graves' ophthalmopathy.

The genes are TRBV7-8 and TRBJ2-7, with 9 bases matching TRBD2. V lost 0 bases to trimming and J lost 5 bases; unmatched junction nucleotides: 14. The CDR3 loop spans 18 amino acids. Per germline, CDR1 SGHVS and CDR2 FQNEAQ. This CDR3 reads CASSLARLAGPFKDEQYF. CDR3 bases: TGTGCCAGCAGCTTAGCGCGGCTAGCGGGGCCATTTAAGGACGAGCAGTACTTC.

This clonotype was detected only once. The chain recombines TRBV7-9 with TRBJ2-1; D not resolved. V gave up 5 bases and J gave up 10 bases, with 9 bases separating them. CDR3 length equals 11 residues. Per germline, CDR1 SEHNR and CDR2 FQNEAQ (reference sequence). The CDR3 loop reads CASSDNSEQFF. Written as DNA, the CDR3 is TGTGCCAGCAGCGATAACTCAGAGCAGTTCTTC.

V gene TRBV30 combines with J gene TRBJ2-3; D gene ambiguous. V lost 3 bases and J 5 bases, leaving 6 bases between the germline ends. In germline, CDR1 is GTSNPN, CDR2 SVGIG (reference sequence). The CDR3 runs to 11 residues. The CDR3 loop reads CAWRGVDTQYF. CDR3 coding DNA: TGTGCCTGGAGGGGTGTAGATACGCAGTATTTT.

This clonotype was found many times. V and J are TRBV19 and TRBJ2-3; 7 positions agree with TRBD1. The germline V gene has CDR1 LNHDA and CDR2 SQIVND (reference sequence). The CDR3 is 15 amino acids. The V and J ends lost 4 bases and 1 base, in that order; junction bases with no gene match: 5. CDR3 nucleotides: TGTGCCAGTAGTAAACCCGGACAGGGCACAGATACGCAGTATTTT. This gives the protein CASSKPGQGTDTQYF.

There are many counts of this clonotype. The V gene is TRBV9, the J gene TRBJ2-7; 8 bases align to TRBD1. J was trimmed by 7 bases and V by 0 bases; bases with no gene match: 6. The CDR3 runs to 14 residues. Germline CDR1 is SGDLS and CDR2 is YYNGEE. The CDR3 DNA is TGTGCCAGCAGCGTAGCAGGGGGCACGGTGGAGCAGTACTTC. It translates to CASSVAGGTVEQYF.

This clonotype came up many times. The gene calls are TRBV6-1 and TRBJ2-7, with a weak D call TRBD1 (6 bases). This CDR3 is 14 amino acids long. V was trimmed by 4 bases and J by 4 bases, leaving 14 bases between them. Looked up from germline, CDR1 is MNHNS and CDR2 is SASEGT. The CDR3 sequence is CASSVAGQKYEQYF. CDR3 sequence (DNA): TGTGCCAGCAGTGTCGCAGGACAGAAGTACGAGCAGTACTTC.

The table lists this clonotype with a few counts. J is TRBJ2-7 and V is TRBV29-1; TRBD1 is a possible D gene (5 bases). Looked up from germline, CDR1 is SQVTM and CDR2 is ANQGSEA. Trimming removed 0 bases at V and 2 bases at J, with 11 bases between. The CDR3 runs 14 residues. In nucleotides, the CDR3 is TGCAGCGTTGAAGATAGTGACAGAGCCTACGAGCAGTACTTC. The encoded protein is CSVEDSDRAYEQYF.

This clonotype was seen at least ten times. V gene TRBV7-8 combines with J gene TRBJ2-7; 10 nucleotides align to TRBD2. From germline, CDR1 is SGHVS and CDR2 FQNEAQ. The CDR3 runs 17 residues. The V gene end was trimmed by 1 base and the J gene end by 3 bases; junction bases not matched to a gene: 9. Here the CDR3 reads CASSLVTSGMRGYEQYF. Written as DNA, the CDR3 is TGTGCCAGCAGCTTAGTAACTAGCGGGATGAGGGGCTACGAGCAGTACTTC.

This clonotype was seen repeatedly, ten times or more. The chain links TRBV4-1 to TRBJ2-7, with 11 nucleotides matching TRBD1. The CDR3 spans 16 residues. The trim removed 1 base at V and 3 bases at J, leaving 5 bases unmatched. Germline CDR1 and CDR2: MGHRA and YSYEKL. The CDR3 DNA is TGCGCCAGCAGCCAAGGCTACGGGACAGGGGGCTACGAGCAGTACTTC. It yields the protein CASSQGYGTGGYEQYF.

This clonotype was seen only once. V gene TRBV11-2 combines with J gene TRBJ2-1; 12 bases are shared with TRBD2. The CDR3 is 15 amino acids. Per the germline V gene, CDR1 is SGHAT and CDR2 is FQNNGV. J lost 8 bases, V lost 5 bases, and 7 bases had no gene match. CDR3 DNA: TGTGCCAGCAGCCGACTAGCGGGAGTCCCATATGAGCAGTTCTTC. It encodes CASSRLAGVPYEQFF.

The DNA of the CDR3 is TGTGCCAGCAGTTTCATCCTGACAGCCGGGCAGCATTTT. Translating gives CASSFILTAGQHF. The chain is built from TRBV2 and TRBJ1-5; TRBD1 is a possible D gene (5 bases). The V gene's germline CDR1 is SNHLY and CDR2 FYNNEI. The V end was cut by 5 bases, the J end by 13 bases, with 18 bases between. The length of the CDR3 is 13 residues. Looking up the rest from reference TRBV2 and TRBJ1-5 gives the full variable domain: EPEVTQTPSHQVTQMGQEVILRCVPISNHLYFYWYRQILGQKVEFLVSFYNNEISEKSEIFDDQFSVERPDGSNFTLKIRSTKLEDSAMYFCASSFILTAGQHFGDGTRLSIL.

This clonotype has ten or more counts. The V call is TRBV6-1, the J call TRBJ1-1; TRBD1 is a possible D gene (6 bases). There are 13 residues in the CDR3. Germline CDR1 and CDR2: MNHNS and SASEGT. V was pared by 7 bases and J by 0 bases, with 9 bases between. The CDR3, as DNA: TGTGCCAGCACCCAGGGGATGAACACTGAAGCTTTCTTT. It translates to CASTQGMNTEAFF.

On this clonotype: A much larger clonotype is one base distant, so this may be a read error. V is TRBV5-6 and J is TRBJ2-1; TRBD2 matches 7 bases. The germline V gene has CDR1 SGHDT and CDR2 YYEEEE. After removal of 4 bases from V and 12 bases from J, the junction contained 13 bases not matched to a gene. CDR3 size: 14 residues. CDR3 residues: CASSASGTTDGQFF. The CDR3 nucleotides read TGTGCCAGCAGCGCCAGCGGGACTACAGATGGGCAGTTCTTC.

This clonotype was detected ten times or more. V is TRBV12-3 or TRBV12-4 and J is TRBJ1-1; unclear D gene. The V gene lost 8 bases and the J gene lost 5 bases, with 18 bases spanning the gap. There are 14 residues in the CDR3. As DNA, the CDR3 is TGTGCCAGCGCTTCCCTAGAGGCTTGGACTGAAGCTTTCTTT. Translated, it gives CASASLEAWTEAFF.

This chain connects TRBV15 to TRBJ2-5, with D possibly being TRBD1 (5 bases). Looked up from germline, CDR1 is LNHNV and CDR2 is YYDKDF (reference sequence). This CDR3 comprises 16 residues. V was trimmed by 1 base and J by 4 bases, leaving 16 bases between them. Here the CDR3 reads CATSRVETGWPETQYF. DNA for the CDR3: TGTGCCACCAGCAGAGTGGAAACAGGTTGGCCAGAGACCCAGTACTTC.